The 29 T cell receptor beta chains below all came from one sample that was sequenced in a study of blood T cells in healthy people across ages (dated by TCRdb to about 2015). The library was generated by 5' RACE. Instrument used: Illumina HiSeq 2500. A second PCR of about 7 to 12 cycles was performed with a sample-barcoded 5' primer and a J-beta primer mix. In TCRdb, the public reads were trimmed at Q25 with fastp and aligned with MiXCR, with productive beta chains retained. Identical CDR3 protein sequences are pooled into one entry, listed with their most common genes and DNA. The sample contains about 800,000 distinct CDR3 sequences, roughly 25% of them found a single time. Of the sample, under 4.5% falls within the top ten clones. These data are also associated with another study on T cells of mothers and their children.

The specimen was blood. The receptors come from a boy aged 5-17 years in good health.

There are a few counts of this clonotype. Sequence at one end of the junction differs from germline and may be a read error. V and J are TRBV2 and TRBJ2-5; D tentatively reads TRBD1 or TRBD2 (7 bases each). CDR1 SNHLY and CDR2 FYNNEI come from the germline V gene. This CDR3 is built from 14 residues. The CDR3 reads CASREGQTQEAQYF. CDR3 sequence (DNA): TGCGCCAGCAGGGAGGGACAGACCCAAGAGGCCCAGTACTTC.

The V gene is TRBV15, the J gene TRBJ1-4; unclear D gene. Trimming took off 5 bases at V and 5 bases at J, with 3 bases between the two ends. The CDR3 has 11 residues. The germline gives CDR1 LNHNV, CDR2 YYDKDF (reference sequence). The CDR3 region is CATSGNEKLFF. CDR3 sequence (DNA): TGTGCCACCAGCGGCAATGAAAAACTGTTTTTT.

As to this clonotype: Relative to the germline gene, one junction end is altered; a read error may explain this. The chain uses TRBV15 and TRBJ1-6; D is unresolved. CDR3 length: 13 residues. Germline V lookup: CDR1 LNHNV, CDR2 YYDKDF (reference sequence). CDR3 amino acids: CATRGTNNSPLHF. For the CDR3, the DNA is TGTGCCACCAGGGGTACAAATAATTCGCCCCTCCACTTT. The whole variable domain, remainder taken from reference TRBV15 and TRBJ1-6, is DAMVIQNPRYQVTQFGKPVTLSCSQTLNHNVMYWYQQKSSQAPKLLFHYYDKDFNNEADTPDNFQSRRPNTSFCFLDIRSPGLGDTAMYLCATRGTNNSPLHFGNGTRLTVT.

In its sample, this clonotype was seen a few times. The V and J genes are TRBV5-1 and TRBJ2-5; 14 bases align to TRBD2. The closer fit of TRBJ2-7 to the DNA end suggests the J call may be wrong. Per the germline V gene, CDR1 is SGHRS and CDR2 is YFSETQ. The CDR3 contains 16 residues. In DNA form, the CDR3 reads TGCGCCAGCAGCCTGGTGGGGACTAGCGGGAGTTACGAGCAGTACTTC. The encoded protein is CASSLVGTSGSYEQYF.

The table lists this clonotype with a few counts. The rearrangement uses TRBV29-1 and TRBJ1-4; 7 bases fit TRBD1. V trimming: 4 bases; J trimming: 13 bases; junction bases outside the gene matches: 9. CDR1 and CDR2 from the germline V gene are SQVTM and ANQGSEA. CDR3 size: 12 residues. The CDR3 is CSVGVSGQPLFF. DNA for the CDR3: TGCAGCGTTGGGGTTTCGGGACAGCCACTGTTTTTT.

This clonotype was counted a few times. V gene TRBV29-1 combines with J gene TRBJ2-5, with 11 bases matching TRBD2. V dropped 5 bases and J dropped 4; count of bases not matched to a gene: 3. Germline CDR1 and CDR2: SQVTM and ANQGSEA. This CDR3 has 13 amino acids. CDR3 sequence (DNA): TGCAGCGTTATGCTAGCGGGGGGAGAGACCCAGTACTTC. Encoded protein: CSVMLAGGETQYF.

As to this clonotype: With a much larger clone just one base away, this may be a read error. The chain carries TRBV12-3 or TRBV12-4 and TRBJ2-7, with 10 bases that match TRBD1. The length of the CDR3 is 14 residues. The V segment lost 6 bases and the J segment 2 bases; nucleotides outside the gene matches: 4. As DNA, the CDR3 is TGTGCCAGCAGCAAGGACAGGGGGGCCTACGAGCAGTACTTC. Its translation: CASSKDRGAYEQYF.

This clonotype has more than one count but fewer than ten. CDR3 sequence: CASSLGLADDYEQYF. The CDR3 DNA follows: TGTGCCAGCAGTTTAGGATTAGCGGATGACTACGAGCAGTACTTC. The V call is TRBV12-3 or TRBV12-4, the J call TRBJ2-1; D possibly corresponds to TRBD2 (6 bases). Judging by the DNA end, TRBJ2-7 fits better; the J call may be wrong. The CDR3 spans 15 residues.

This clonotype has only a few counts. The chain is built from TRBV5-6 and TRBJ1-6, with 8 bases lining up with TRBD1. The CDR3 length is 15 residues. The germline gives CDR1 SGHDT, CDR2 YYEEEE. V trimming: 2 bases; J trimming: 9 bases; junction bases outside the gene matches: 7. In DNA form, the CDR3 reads TGTGCCAGCAGCTTTGACAGGGGAGTCGTTTCACCCCTCCACTTT. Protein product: CASSFDRGVVSPLHF.

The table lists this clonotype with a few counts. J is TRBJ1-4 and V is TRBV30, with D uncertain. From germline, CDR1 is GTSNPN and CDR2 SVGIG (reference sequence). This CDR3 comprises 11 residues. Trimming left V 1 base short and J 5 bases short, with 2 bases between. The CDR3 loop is CAWSGNEKLFF. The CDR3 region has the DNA TGTGCCTGGAGTGGCAATGAAAAACTGTTTTTT. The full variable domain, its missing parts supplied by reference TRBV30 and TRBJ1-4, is SQTIHQWPATLVQPVGSPLSLECTVEGTSNPNLYWYRQAAGRGLQLLFYSVGIGQISSEVPQNLSASRPQDRQFILSSKKLLLSDSGFYLCAWSGNEKLFFGSGTQLSVL.

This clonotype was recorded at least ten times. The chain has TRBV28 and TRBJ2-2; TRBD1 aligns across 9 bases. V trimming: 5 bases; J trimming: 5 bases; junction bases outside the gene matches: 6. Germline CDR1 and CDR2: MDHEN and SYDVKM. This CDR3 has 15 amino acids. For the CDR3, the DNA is TGTGCCAGCAGTCCTGACAGGGGGGGAACCGGGGAGCTGTTTTTT. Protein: CASSPDRGGTGELFF. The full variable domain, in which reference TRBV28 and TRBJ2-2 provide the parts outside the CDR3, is DVKVTQSSRYLVKRTGEKVFLECVQDMDHENMFWYRQDPGLGLRLIYFSYDVKMKEKGDIPEGYSVSREKKERFSLILESASTNQTSMYLCASSPDRGGTGELFFGEGSRLTVL.

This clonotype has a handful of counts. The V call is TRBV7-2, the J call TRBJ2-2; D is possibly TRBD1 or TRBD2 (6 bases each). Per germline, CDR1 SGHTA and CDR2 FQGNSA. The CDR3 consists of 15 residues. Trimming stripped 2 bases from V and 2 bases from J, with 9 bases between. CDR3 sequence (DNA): TGTGCCAGCAGCTTACACGGGGGCAACACCGGGGAGCTGTTTTTT. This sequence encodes CASSLHGGNTGELFF.

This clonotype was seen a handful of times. Here the CDR3 reads CASSVAVSADTQYF. CDR3 sequence (DNA): TGTGCCAGCAGCGTAGCAGTTTCCGCAGATACGCAGTATTTT. The chain has TRBV9 and TRBJ2-3, with no clear D. This CDR3 has 14 amino acids. The germline V and J ends were trimmed by 0 bases and 4 bases, with 9 bases remaining between them. CDR1 is SGDLS, CDR2 YYNGEE, per germline.

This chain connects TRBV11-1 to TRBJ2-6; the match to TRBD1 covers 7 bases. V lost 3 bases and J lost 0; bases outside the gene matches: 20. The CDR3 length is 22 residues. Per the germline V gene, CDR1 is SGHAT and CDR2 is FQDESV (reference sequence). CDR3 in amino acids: CASSFDVNGRDSDISGANVLTF. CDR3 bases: TGTGCCAGCAGCTTTGACGTAAACGGCCGGGACAGCGATATCTCTGGGGCCAACGTCCTGACTTTC.

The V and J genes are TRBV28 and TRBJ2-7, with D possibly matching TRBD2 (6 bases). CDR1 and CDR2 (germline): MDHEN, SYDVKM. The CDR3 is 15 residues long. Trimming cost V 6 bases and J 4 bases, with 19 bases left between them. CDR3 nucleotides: TGTGCCAGCAGGGGACCTAGCGCTCGACGGTACGAGCAGTACTTC. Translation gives CASRGPSARRYEQYF.

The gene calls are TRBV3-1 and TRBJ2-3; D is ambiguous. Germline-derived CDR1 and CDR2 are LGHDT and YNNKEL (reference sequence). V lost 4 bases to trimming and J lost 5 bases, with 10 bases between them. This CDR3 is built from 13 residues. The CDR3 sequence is CASSRRTQDTQYF. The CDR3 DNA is TGTGCCAGCAGCCGCCGGACGCAAGATACGCAGTATTTT.

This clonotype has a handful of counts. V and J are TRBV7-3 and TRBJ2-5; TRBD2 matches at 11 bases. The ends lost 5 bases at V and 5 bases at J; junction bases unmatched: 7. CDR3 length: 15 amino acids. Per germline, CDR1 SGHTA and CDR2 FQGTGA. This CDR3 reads CASSHYPSGRETQYF. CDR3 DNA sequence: TGTGCCAGCAGCCACTACCCTAGCGGGAGGGAGACCCAGTACTTC.

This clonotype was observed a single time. CDR3 protein: CSARVKGNTEAFF. The CDR3 DNA reads TGCAGTGCTAGAGTTAAGGGGAACACTGAAGCTTTCTTT. J is TRBJ1-1 and V is TRBV20-1; D call uncertain. From germline, CDR1 is DFQATT and CDR2 SNEGSKA (reference sequence). Trimming cost V 1 base and J 1 base, with 7 bases left between them. CDR3 size: 13 residues.

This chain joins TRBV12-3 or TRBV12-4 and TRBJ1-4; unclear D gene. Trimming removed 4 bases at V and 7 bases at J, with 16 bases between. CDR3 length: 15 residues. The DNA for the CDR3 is TGTGCCAGCAGTTCCAGACATAAAGGCTTTGAAAAACTGTTTTTT. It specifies CASSSRHKGFEKLFF.

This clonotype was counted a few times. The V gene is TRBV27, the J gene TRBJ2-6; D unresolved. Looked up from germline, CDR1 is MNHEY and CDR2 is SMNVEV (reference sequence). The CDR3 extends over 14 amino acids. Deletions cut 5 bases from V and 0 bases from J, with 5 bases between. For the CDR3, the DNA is TGTGCCAGCAGTGGCTTCTCTGGGGCCAACGTCCTGACTTTC. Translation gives CASSGFSGANVLTF.

CDR3 nucleotides: TGTGCCAGCAGCTTAGACAGCTCCATATCAAACGCTTTCTTT. This encodes CASSLDSSISNAFF. The V and J genes are TRBV7-2 and TRBJ1-1; D gene unclear. The V and J ends lost 1 base and 11 bases respectively, with 17 bases between them. Germline values: CDR1 SGHTA, CDR2 FQGNSA. The CDR3 covers 14 residues.

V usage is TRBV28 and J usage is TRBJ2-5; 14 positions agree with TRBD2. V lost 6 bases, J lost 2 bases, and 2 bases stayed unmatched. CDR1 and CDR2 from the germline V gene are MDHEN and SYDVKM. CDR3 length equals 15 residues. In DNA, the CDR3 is TGTGCCAGCAGGCGACTAGCGGGGGGGCAAGAGACCCAGTACTTC. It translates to CASRRLAGGQETQYF.

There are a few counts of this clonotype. The CDR3 protein is CASSLDEDRVKTETQYF. Written as DNA, the CDR3 is TGTGCCAGCAGCCTAGACGAAGACAGGGTAAAGACAGAGACCCAGTACTTC. This chain connects TRBV28 to TRBJ2-5; 7 nucleotides line up with TRBD1. The V gene end was trimmed by 6 bases and the J gene end by 4 bases; junction bases not matched to a gene: 17. The CDR3 has 17 residues. Germline CDR1 reads MDHEN; CDR2 reads SYDVKM.

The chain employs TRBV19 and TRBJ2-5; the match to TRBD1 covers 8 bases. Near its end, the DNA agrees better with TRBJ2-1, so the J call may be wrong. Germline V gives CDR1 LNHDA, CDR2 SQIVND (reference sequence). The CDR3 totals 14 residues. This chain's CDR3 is CASSIRTGIDEQFF. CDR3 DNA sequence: TGTGCCAGTAGTATAAGGACAGGGATCGATGAGCAGTTCTTC.

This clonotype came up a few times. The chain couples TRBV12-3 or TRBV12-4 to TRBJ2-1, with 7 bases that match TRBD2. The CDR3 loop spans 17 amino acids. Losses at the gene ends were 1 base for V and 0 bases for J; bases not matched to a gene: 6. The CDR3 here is CASSLGISGPSYNEQFF. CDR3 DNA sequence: TGTGCCAGCAGTTTAGGCATTAGCGGGCCCTCCTACAATGAGCAGTTCTTC.

The chain's CDR3 is CASSSETGLNTEAFF. CDR3 DNA sequence: TGCGCCAGCAGCTCGGAGACAGGGTTGAACACTGAAGCTTTCTTT. The chain couples TRBV5-1 to TRBJ1-1, with 7 bases identical to TRBD1. CDR3 size: 15 residues. With V trimmed by 3 bases and J by 0 bases, 5 bases remained unmatched. Per the germline V gene, CDR1 is SGHRS and CDR2 is YFSETQ. The full variable domain, rest sourced from reference TRBV5-1 and TRBJ1-1, is KAGVTQTPRYLIKTRGQQVTLSCSPISGHRSVSWYQQTPGQGLQFLFEYFSETQRNKGNFPGRFSGRQFSNSRSEMNVSTLELGDSALYLCASSSETGLNTEAFFGQGTRLTVV.

The CDR3 loop reads CASSLADGVYGYTF. The CDR3 DNA reads TGTGCCAGCAGCTTAGCGGACGGAGTCTATGGCTACACCTTC. The chain recombines TRBV7-9 with TRBJ1-2; D is unclear. This CDR3 is 14 amino acids long. Looked up from germline, CDR1 is SEHNR and CDR2 is FQNEAQ (reference sequence). The V end lost 0 bases, the J end lost 4 bases, and 9 bases lay between the germline ends.

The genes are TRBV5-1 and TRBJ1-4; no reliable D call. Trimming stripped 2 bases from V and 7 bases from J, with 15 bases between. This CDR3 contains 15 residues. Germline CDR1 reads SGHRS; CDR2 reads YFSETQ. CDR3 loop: CASSFSGSLAEKLFF. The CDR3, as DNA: TGCGCCAGCAGCTTCTCCGGGAGTCTCGCTGAAAAACTGTTTTTT.

The DNA of the CDR3 is TGCAGTGCTAGAGGCTCCGGGACAGCCTACAATGAGCAGTTCTTC. This encodes CSARGSGTAYNEQFF. The chain combines TRBV20-1 with TRBJ2-1, with 7 bases fitting TRBD1. Germline V gene sequence: CDR1 DFQATT, CDR2 SNEGSKA (reference sequence). V lost 1 base, J lost 2 bases, and 5 bases stayed unmatched. The CDR3 is 15 amino acids.